Here is one TCR beta chain with its context. Healthy Caucasian individuals from Russia aged about 6 to 100 were enrolled as donors. The data are from a study of blood T cells in healthy people across ages. A second PCR of roughly 7 to 11 cycles used a sample-barcoded 5' primer and a J-beta primer mix. MiXCR, run by TCRdb on the 5' RACE reads, gives a single entry per CDR3 protein. Of 1.5 million to 2 million distinct CDR3 sequences detected, 28% appear once; the ten largest clones hold 7.7%. The germline V gene has CDR1 MDHEN and CDR2 SYDVKM. The CDR3 length is 13 residues. V lost 6 bases to trimming and J lost 7 bases, with 10 bases between them.

The clonotype was recovered from a woman aged 25 to 39 in good health. The chain carries TRBV28 and TRBJ1-6, with D uncertain. Sequenced material: blood. CDR3 region: CASRLSGNSPLHF. CDR3 bases: TGTGCCAGCAGGCTAAGTGGGAATTCACCCCTCCACTTT.